This paragraph covers one TCR beta chain sequence. Its specificity is not known. Arm-PCR of CDR3 regions and iRepertoire HTBI primers were the basis on which TCR beta libraries were built. From the multiplex PCR reads, TCRdb called clonotypes with MiXCR, one entry per CDR3 protein. Among fewer than 550,000 distinct CDR3 sequences listed, around 15% were seen once. Sample time point: newly diagnosed GD, antithyroid drugs for less than 3 months. From PBMCs, RNA was extracted and then used to make the TCR library. The source of the sample is a study of regulatory T cells in long-lasting Graves disease. V lost 5 bases, J lost 5 bases, and 10 bases stayed unmatched. CDR1 is MDHEN and CDR2 is SYDVKM in the germline V gene. The CDR3 extends over 15 amino acids. Overall study results and limits: Under persistent disease, TRBV28, TRBJ1-2 and TRBJ2-5 were used preferentially.

These same records also appear under a second study, on T cells in Graves' hyperthyroidism and ophthalmopathy. Turning to that study: Primed by the HTBI set, a first-round RT-PCR was run on the TCR CDR3.

The clonotype was recovered from a woman in her late teens or twenties with Graves disease. Here the sequenced sample was peripheral blood mononuclear cells (PBMCs), taken at new diagnosis, from a patient treated with antithyroid drugs. The rearrangement joins TRBV28 to TRBJ2-7; 9 bases agree with TRBD2. CDR3 in DNA: TGTGCCAGCAGTGCCCGGGGCGGGAGGGTCCACGAGCAGTACTTC. The encoded protein is CASSARGGRVHEQYF.